This passage covers 3 T cell receptor beta chains from one sample sequenced in a study of blood T cell repertoires in COVID-19. Only in-frame clones appear in the TCRdb table, and some are missing; sequencing was by immunoSEQ multiplex PCR. The table records approximately 90,000 clones, around 79% of them present only once. What was sequenced was peripheral blood. The receptors were gathered from a human donor in a cohort sampled during active COVID-19.

The DNA for the CDR3 is TGTGCCAGCAGCTTCGACAGGGTCAGCAATCAGCCCCAGCATTTT. The encoded protein is CASSFDRVSNQPQHF. This chain links TRBV11-2 with TRBJ1-5; TRBD1 agrees at 7 bases. V shed 3 bases and J 1 base; nucleotides not matched to a gene: 3. Germline loops: CDR1 SGHAT, CDR2 FQNNGV. This CDR3 spans 15 amino acids.

Here the CDR3 reads CASSPIRWRGSYEQYF. The DNA of the CDR3 is TGTGCCAGCAGCCCCATTAGGTGGCGGGGCTCCTACGAGCAGTACTTC. The chain uses TRBV28 and TRBJ2-7, with a weak D call TRBD2 (6 bases). CDR3 size: 16 residues. V lost 6 bases and J lost 0, with 18 bases in between. From germline, CDR1 is MDHEN and CDR2 SYDVKM.

The V call is TRBV9, the J call TRBJ2-6; D remains unclear. CDR3 size: 16 residues. Trimming removed 7 bases from V and 0 bases from J, with 14 bases in between. CDR1 is SGDLS, CDR2 YYNGEE, per germline. CDR3 in amino acids: CASSGSVDSGANVLTF. The DNA of the CDR3 is TGTGCCAGCTCCGGGTCAGTCGACTCTGGGGCCAACGTCCTGACTTTC.